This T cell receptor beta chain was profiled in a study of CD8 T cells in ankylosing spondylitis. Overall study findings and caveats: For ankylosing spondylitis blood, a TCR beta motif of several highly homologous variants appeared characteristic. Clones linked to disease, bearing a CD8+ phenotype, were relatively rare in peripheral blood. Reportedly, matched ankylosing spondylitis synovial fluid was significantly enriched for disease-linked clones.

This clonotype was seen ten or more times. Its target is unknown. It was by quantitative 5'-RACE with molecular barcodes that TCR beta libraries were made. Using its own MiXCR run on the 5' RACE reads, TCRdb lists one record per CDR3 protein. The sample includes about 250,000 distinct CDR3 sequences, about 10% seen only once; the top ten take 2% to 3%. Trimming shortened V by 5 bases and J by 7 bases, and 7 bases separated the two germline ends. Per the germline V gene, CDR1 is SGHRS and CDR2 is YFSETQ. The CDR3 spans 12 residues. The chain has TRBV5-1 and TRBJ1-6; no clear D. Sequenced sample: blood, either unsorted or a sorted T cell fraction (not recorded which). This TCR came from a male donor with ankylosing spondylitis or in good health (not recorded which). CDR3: CASRNPNSPLHF. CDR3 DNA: TGCGCCAGCAGGAACCCGAATTCACCCCTCCACTTT.